This T cell receptor (beta chain) was sequenced in a study of tumor-infiltrating lymphocytes in localized non-small cell lung cancer. Looking at the study overall: Resected tumor was paired with non-adjacent uninvolved lung from the same patient.

Germline V gene sequence: CDR1 GTSNPN, CDR2 SVGIG (reference sequence). V lost 4 bases to trimming and J lost 5 bases, with 11 bases between them. This CDR3 has 12 residues. The repertoire was sequenced with immunoSEQ multiplex PCR; TCRdb's copy has only in-frame clones and lacks some. This sample has about 2,300 clones, with 45% to 55% found just once. Notes on this clone: Antigen unknown.

General observations from the study: Different pieces of the same tissue went to different assays, confounding technical variation with intratumor heterogeneity.

The TCR sequence derives from a human donor with non-small cell lung cancer. Some clones in this sample may be carry-over from other donors' samples. Sequencing was done on a sample of uninvolved lung tissue not adjacent to the tumor. The chain uses TRBV30 and TRBJ1-2; D remains ambiguous. CDR3 protein: CAWMWVGYGYTF. The CDR3 DNA is TGTGCCTGGATGTGGGTTGGGTATGGCTACACCTTC. Together with reference TRBV30 and TRBJ1-2, the CDR3 gives the full variable domain: SQTIHQWPATLVQPVGSPLSLECTVEGTSNPNLYWYRQAAGRGLQLLFYSVGIGQISSEVPQNLSASRPQDRQFILSSKKLLLSDSGFYLCAWMWVGYGYTFGSGTRLTVV.